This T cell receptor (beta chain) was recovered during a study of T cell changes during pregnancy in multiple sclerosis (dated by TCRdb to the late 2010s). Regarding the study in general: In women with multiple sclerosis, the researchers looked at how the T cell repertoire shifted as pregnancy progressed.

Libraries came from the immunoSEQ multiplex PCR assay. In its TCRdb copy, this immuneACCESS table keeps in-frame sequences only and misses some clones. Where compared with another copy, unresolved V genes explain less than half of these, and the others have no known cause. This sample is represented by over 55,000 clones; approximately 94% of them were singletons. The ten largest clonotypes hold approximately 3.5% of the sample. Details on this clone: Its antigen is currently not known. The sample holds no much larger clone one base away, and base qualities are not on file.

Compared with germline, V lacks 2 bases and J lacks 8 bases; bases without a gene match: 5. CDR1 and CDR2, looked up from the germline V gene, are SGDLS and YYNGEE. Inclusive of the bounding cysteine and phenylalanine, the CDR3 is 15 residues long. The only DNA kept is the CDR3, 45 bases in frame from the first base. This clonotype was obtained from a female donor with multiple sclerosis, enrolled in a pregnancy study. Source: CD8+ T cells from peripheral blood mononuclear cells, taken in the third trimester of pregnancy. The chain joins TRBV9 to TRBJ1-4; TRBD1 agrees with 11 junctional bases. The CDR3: CASSVLGTGGEKLFF. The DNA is TGTGCCAGCAGCGTTCTCGGGACAGGGGGAGAAAAACTGTTTTTT. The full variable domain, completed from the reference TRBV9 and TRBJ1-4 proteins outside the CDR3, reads DSGVTQTPKHLITATGQRVTLRCSPRSGDLSVYWYQQSLDQGLQFLIQYYNGEERAKGNILERFSAQQFPDLHSELNLSSLELGDSALYFCASSVLGTGGEKLFFGSGTQLSVL.